This T cell receptor (beta chain) was documented in a study of shared clonotypes between healthy human individuals. Study summary: CD4 naive and CD4 memory each took three plates per donor, while CD8 naive took two and CD8 memory one. Study-level findings and limits: Deeper or shallower sequencing was expected to change how clonotypes are shared among donors. Sample collection involved blood only; tissue repertoires are likely different.

Only in-frame clones appear in the TCRdb table, and some are missing; sequencing was by immunoSEQ multiplex PCR. The profile shows around 980,000 clones, approximately 80% of them singletons. Trimming removed 6 bases from V and 0 bases from J, with 9 bases in between. The CDR3 runs 14 residues. Germline V gene lookup returns CDR1 SQVTM and CDR2 ANQGSEA. Comment on this clone: Its specificity is not known.

The receptor's source is a man between 18 and 35 years old in good health. Some clones in this sample may be carry-over from other donors' samples. Sequenced: memory CD4+ T cells from PBMCs. Subset defined: CD45RA-negative fraction. The rearrangement joins TRBV29-1 to TRBJ2-6; D is undetermined. CDR3: CSVRSNSGANVLTF. As DNA, the CDR3 is TGCAGCGTCCGTAGCAACTCTGGGGCCAACGTCCTGACTTTC.